The TCR beta chain described here comes from a study of graft-versus-host responses after intestinal transplantation. Whole-study context: Recipients underwent multivisceral, liver-intestinal, or isolated intestinal transplants. Anti-thymocyte globulin was used for induction in all recipients, who then took tacrolimus and steroids for two to four years. Study-wide results and limits: GvH clones appeared in recipient marrow, some first in ileum or blood.

V was cut by 3 bases and J by 0 bases, with 14 bases left in between. Germline CDR1 and CDR2: LGHNA and YSLEER. CDR3 length: 16 residues. Measured with immunoSEQ multiplex PCR; TCRdb has only the in-frame clones, and not every one. This table has about 93,000 clones, about 93% appearing once. This clone was seen once. Its antigen is unknown. The chain links TRBV4-3 to TRBJ1-2; possible D gene TRBD1, 5 bases. The material sequenced was unstimulated CD8+ T cells sorted from spleen or lymph node cells, taken before intestinal transplant. This sequence originates from a human donor who received an intestinal transplant. CDR3 in DNA: TGCGCCAGCAGCCACCAGGACACAAGACCTAACTATGGCTACACCTTC. Translating it yields CASSHQDTRPNYGYTF.